Below are 13 T cell receptor beta chains sequenced from a single sample in a study of shared clonotypes between healthy human individuals. The table came from immunoSEQ multiplex PCR; TCRdb's copy has only in-frame clones and leaves some out. In the table there are approximately 640,000 clones, 60% to 80% of which are singletons. Sequencing was done on a sample of memory CD4+ T cells sorted from blood. Subset denoted: CD45RA-negative fraction. The receptors come from a woman younger than 45 in good health.

The gene calls are TRBV7-3 and TRBJ2-2; D gene unclear. V lost 2 bases to trimming and J lost 2 bases, with 6 bases between them. CDR1 and CDR2 from the germline V gene are SGHTA and FQGTGA. CDR3 size: 14 residues. CDR3 DNA: TGTGCCAGCAGCTTAGTGCACAACACCGGGGAGCTGTTTTTT. Amino acids: CASSLVHNTGELFF.

V gene TRBV7-3 combines with J gene TRBJ2-5, with 9 bases fitting TRBD2. J lost 5 bases, V lost 5 bases, and 9 bases had no gene match. CDR3 length: 15 residues. Germline CDR1 SGHTA, CDR2 FQGTGA. CDR3 loop: CASSGAGGPWETQYF. CDR3 DNA sequence: TGTGCCAGCAGCGGGGCGGGAGGGCCTTGGGAGACCCAGTACTTC.

The chain combines TRBV27 with TRBJ1-1; D ambiguous. This CDR3 is built from 14 residues. V was cut by 3 bases and J by 2 bases, with 10 bases left in between. Looked up from germline, CDR1 is MNHEY and CDR2 is SMNVEV (reference sequence). This CDR3 reads CASSLIGINTEAFF. The DNA of the CDR3 is TGTGCCAGCAGTTTGATAGGAATAAACACTGAAGCTTTCTTT.

This clone appeared a single time. V is TRBV5-1 and J is TRBJ2-7; the match to TRBD1 covers 12 bases. Germline CDR1 SGHRS, CDR2 YFSETQ. V shed 0 bases and J 2 bases; nucleotides not matched to a gene: 0. The CDR3 runs 15 residues. The CDR3 region has the DNA TGCGCCAGCAGCTTGGGGGACAGGGGGCCCTACGAGCAGTACTTC. This sequence encodes CASSLGDRGPYEQYF.

This clone was seen a few times. This rearrangement joins TRBV11-2 to TRBJ1-2, with 8 bases lining up with TRBD1. The germline CDR1 and CDR2 sequences are SGHAT and FQNNGV. This CDR3 spans 17 amino acids. V shed 5 bases and J 3 bases; nucleotides not matched to a gene: 14. The CDR3 nucleotides read TGTGCCAGCAGCCCCCGGGGCGGCAGGGGGCCGGACTATGGCTACACCTTC. This translates into CASSPRGGRGPDYGYTF.

This sequence joins TRBV28 and TRBJ2-3; TRBD2 aligns across 14 bases. Germline assignment: CDR1 MDHEN and CDR2 SYDVKM. V was clipped by 3 bases and J by 6 bases; unmatched bases: 5. The CDR3 length is 16 residues. In nucleotides, the CDR3 is TGTGCCAGCAGTTTGTTGGGACTAGCGGGAGTGGATACGCAGTATTTT. Translating it yields CASSLLGLAGVDTQYF.

This clone came up a few times. CDR3 protein: CASSHPGQGHYGYTF. CDR3 bases: TGCGCCAGCAGCCACCCCGGACAGGGACACTATGGCTACACCTTC. This chain connects TRBV4-1 to TRBJ1-2; 8 bases are shared with TRBD1. Losses at the gene ends were 3 bases for V and 3 bases for J; bases not matched to a gene: 6. The germline V gene encodes CDR1 MGHRA and CDR2 YSYEKL. The CDR3 has 15 amino acids.

V gene TRBV7-3 combines with J gene TRBJ1-1; D is possibly TRBD1 (6 bases). Deletions cut 3 bases from V and 5 bases from J, with 16 bases between. Germline values: CDR1 SGHTA, CDR2 FQGTGA. The CDR3 spans 15 residues. In DNA, the CDR3 is TGTGCCAGCAGCTTGGCCTCGGGGGGCAAGACTGAAGCTTTCTTT. It codes for CASSLASGGKTEAFF. The entire variable domain, with the rest obtained from reference TRBV7-3 and TRBJ1-1, is as follows: GAGVSQTPSNKVTEKGKYVELRCDPISGHTALYWYRQSLGQGPEFLIYFQGTGAADDSGLPNDRFFAVRPEGSVSTLKIQRTERGDSAVYLCASSLASGGKTEAFFGQGTRLTVV.

About this clone: Within the sample, other DNA sequences also encode this same CDR3. The CDR3 sequence: CASSQVRGNTIYF. CDR3 coding DNA: TGTGCCAGCAGCCAAGTTCGTGGAAACACCATATATTTT. The rearrangement uses TRBV14 and TRBJ1-3; D call uncertain. The germline gives CDR1 SGHDN, CDR2 FVKESK. V was clipped by 1 base and J by 3 bases, with 4 bases between them. CDR3 length: 13 residues. Together with reference TRBV14 and TRBJ1-3, the CDR3 gives the full variable domain: EAGVTQFPSHSVIEKGQTVTLRCDPISGHDNLYWYRRVMGKEIKFLLHFVKESKQDESGMPNNRFLAERTGGTYSTLKVQPAELEDSGVYFCASSQVRGNTIYFGEGSWLTVV.

V gene TRBV19 combines with J gene TRBJ2-7; 7 bases fit TRBD1. Germline V lookup: CDR1 LNHDA, CDR2 SQIVND (reference sequence). CDR3 length: 15 amino acids. V was pared by 3 bases and J by 7 bases, with 12 bases of the junction left unmatched. CDR3 DNA: TGTGCCAGTAGTATCTACAGCAAGGGGGCGAGGGAGCAGTACTTC. Its protein product is CASSIYSKGAREQYF. Full variable domain (outside the CDR3, taken from reference TRBV19 and TRBJ2-7): DGGITQSPKYLFRKEGQNVTLSCEQNLNHDAMYWYRQDPGQGLRLIYYSQIVNDFQKGDIAEGYSVSREKKESFPLTVTSAQKNPTAFYLCASSIYSKGAREQYFGPGTRLTVT.

Comment on this clone: The identical CDR3 is also encoded by other nucleotide sequences in the sample. The J gene is TRBJ2-5, the V gene TRBV5-4, with 12 positions matching TRBD2. V was pared by 2 bases and J by 2 bases, with 1 base of the junction left unmatched. The V gene's germline CDR1 is SGHNT and CDR2 YYREEE (reference sequence). The CDR3 is 15 amino acids. The CDR3 spells CASSFGLAGQETQYF. CDR3 nucleotides: TGTGCCAGCAGCTTCGGACTAGCGGGACAAGAGACCCAGTACTTC.

This clone was found a few times. The V call is TRBV2, the J call TRBJ1-5; 9 nucleotides align to TRBD1. Germline values: CDR1 SNHLY, CDR2 FYNNEI. V lost 6 bases to trimming and J lost 2 bases; unmatched junction nucleotides: 2. This CDR3 comprises 14 residues. In nucleotides, the CDR3 is TGTGCCAGCAGAGGACAGGGGCGCAATCAGCCCCAGCATTTT. It yields the protein CASRGQGRNQPQHF. The complete variable domain, with remaining parts taken from reference TRBV2 and TRBJ1-5, reads EPEVTQTPSHQVTQMGQEVILRCVPISNHLYFYWYRQILGQKVEFLVSFYNNEISEKSEIFDDQFSVERPDGSNFTLKIRSTKLEDSAMYFCASRGQGRNQPQHFGDGTRLSIL.

J is TRBJ1-1 and V is TRBV5-1; perhaps TRBD1 as D (6 bases). V dropped 4 bases and J dropped 4 bases, with 17 bases sitting between them. CDR3 length: 15 residues. Germline-derived CDR1 and CDR2 are SGHRS and YFSETQ. The CDR3 DNA sequence: TGCGCCAGCAGCCGGTTGGACAGCCAGGGCACTGAAGCTTTCTTT. This codes for CASSRLDSQGTEAFF.